These T cell receptor beta chains were read from a single sample in a study of OX40 agonist ivuxolimab in advanced cancers. The protocol was immunoSEQ multiplex PCR, while the TCRdb copy is restricted to in-frame clones and leaves out a portion. The table has around 20,000 clones, just under 75% seen once. Sequences were derived from CD4+ or CD8+ T cells sorted from blood, sampled in a trial of the OX40 agonist ivuxolimab. Every receptor here comes from an adult with an advanced solid tumor such as melanoma, head and neck, liver or kidney cancer. Both conserved end residues are part of each CDR3. D genes are given only for firm matches. Part of the rows lack a size; the others show once, few, many or a class for expanded clones.

>TRBD2|TRBJ2-3|TRBV9|.
CASSVATSGLDTQYF
TGTGCCAGCAGCGTAGCAACTAGCGGGTTAGATACGCAGTATTTT
>.|TRBJ2-1|TRBV2|.
CASGARLTYNEQFF
TGTGCCAGCGGGGCCAGGCTGACCTACAATGAGCAGTTCTTC
>.|TRBJ2-7|TRBV10-3|many
CAISESGEEEQYF
TGTGCCATCAGTGAGTCGGGCGAAGAAGAGCAGTACTTC
>.|TRBJ2-7|TRBV9|.
CASSVAGTNYEQYF
TGTGCCAGCAGCGTAGCGGGGACAAATTACGAGCAGTACTTC
>TRBD1|TRBJ1-1|TRBV6-5|once
CASTLDRGPYTEAFF
TGTGCCAGCACCTTGGACAGGGGGCCATACACTGAAGCTTTCTTT
>.|TRBJ1-1|TRBV6-5|.
CASLGGGTEAFF
TGTGCCAGCCTAGGGGGGGGGACTGAAGCTTTCTTT
>.|TRBJ1-2|TRBV6-1|.
CATLTAVYGYTF
TGTGCCACCTTGACGGCCGTCTATGGCTACACCTTC
>TRBD2|TRBJ2-7|TRBV19|.
CASSIIGGSSYEQYF
TGTGCCAGTAGTATCATAGGCGGGAGCTCCTACGAACAGTACTTC
>.|TRBJ1-1|TRBV19|.
CASGTVMNTEAFF
TGTGCCAGTGGGACCGTCATGAACACTGAAGCTTTCTTT
>.|TRBJ1-1|TRBV5-4|.
CASSDGAKLGFTEAFF
TGTGCCAGCAGCGACGGAGCTAAGCTTGGGTTCACTGAAGCTTTCTTT
>.|TRBJ1-1|TRBV13|few
CASSEWSGTRAFF
TGTGCCAGCAGCGAGTGGTCCGGTACGAGAGCTTTCTTT
>TRBD1|TRBJ2-5|TRBV5-3|few
CASSWDSLQETQYF
TGTGCCAGCAGCTGGGACAGCCTCCAAGAGACCCAGTACTTC
>.|TRBJ1-1|TRBV5-2|.
CASSQGEEREAFF
TGCGCCAGCAGCCAAGGGGAAGAGCGTGAAGCTTTCTTT
>.|TRBJ1-3|TRBV5-1|medium-sized
CASSSDSQSSGNTIYF
TGCGCCAGCAGCTCGGACAGCCAGAGCTCTGGAAACACCATATATTTT
>TRBD1|TRBJ1-3|TRBV13|once
CASSSTGASGNTIYF
TGTGCCAGCAGCTCGACAGGGGCCTCTGGAAACACCATATATTTT